This T cell receptor (beta chain) comes out of a study of control samples from healthy donors and cancer patients. TCRdb's table, derived via immunoSEQ multiplex PCR, lists solely in-frame clones and lacks some. The sample includes about 170,000 clones, roughly 90% of them seen just once. Trimming cost V 0 bases and J 5 bases; bases outside gene matches: 12. CDR1 is SGDLS, CDR2 YYNGEE, per germline. The CDR3 is made up of 17 amino acids. The TCR comes from a man aged 25-45 years in good health. V and J are TRBV9 and TRBJ1-1; TRBD1 aligns across 8 bases. Sequenced material: blood. CDR3 coding DNA: TGTGCCAGCAGCGTAGTGGCGGGACAGGTAGAAGGGACTGAAGCTTTCTTT. This translates into CASSVVAGQVEGTEAFF.